This T cell receptor beta chain originates from a study of OX40 agonist ivuxolimab in advanced cancers. As to this clone: Its cognate antigen is unknown.

Germline-derived CDR1 and CDR2 are LNHDA and SQIVND (reference sequence). V lost 5 bases, J lost 6 bases, and 10 bases lay in between. The CDR3 is 12 amino acids. Autoimmune disease history or systemic immunosuppression disqualified patients. Drawing of blood for sampling happened at baseline, at cycle 4 day 1, and at cycle 7 day 1. Findings and caveats of the study: Antigen specificity of clonally expanded peripheral T cells was not established. Compared with others, partial responders at 0.1-3.0 mg/kg displayed clonal expansion among the lowest.

The protocol was immunoSEQ multiplex PCR, while the TCRdb copy is restricted to in-frame clones and leaves out a portion. This table holds roughly 23,000 clones, 86% found once. The chain couples TRBV19 to TRBJ1-1, with D maybe TRBD1 (5 bases). This sample comprised CD4+ or CD8+ T cells sorted from blood, obtained in a trial of the OX40 agonist ivuxolimab. This TCR was recovered from an adult with an advanced solid tumor such as melanoma, head and neck, liver or kidney cancer. This chain's CDR3 is CASSSGAAEAFF. CDR3 bases: TGTGCCAGTAGTTCTGGGGCAGCTGAAGCTTTCTTT.